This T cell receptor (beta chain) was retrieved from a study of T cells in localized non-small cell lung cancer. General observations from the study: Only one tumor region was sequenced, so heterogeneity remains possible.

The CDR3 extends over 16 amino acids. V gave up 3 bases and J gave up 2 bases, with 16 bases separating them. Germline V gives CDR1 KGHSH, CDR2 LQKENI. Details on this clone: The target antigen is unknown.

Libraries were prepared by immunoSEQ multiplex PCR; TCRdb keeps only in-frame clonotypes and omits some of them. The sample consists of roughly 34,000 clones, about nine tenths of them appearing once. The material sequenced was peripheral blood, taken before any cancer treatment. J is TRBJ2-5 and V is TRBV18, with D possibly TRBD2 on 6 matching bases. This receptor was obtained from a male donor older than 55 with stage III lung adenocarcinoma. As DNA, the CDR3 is TGTGCCAGCTCACCTCAGTTATGGGGGGATCAAGAGACCCAGTACTTC. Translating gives CASSPQLWGDQETQYF.